This T cell receptor (beta chain) was identified during a study of blood T cell repertoires in COVID-19 (TCRdb year 2020). About the full investigation: The collaborator samples originated in the United States, Italy and Spain and spanned the acute and convalescent phases of COVID-19. The prospective study material was composed of cDNA or gDNA derived from T cells, B-cell-depleted T cells, or PBMCs. Samples came from the ongoing ImmuneRACE study (first 160 participants) plus 1,254 subjects from 6 global collaborators. A de-identified subject ID, COVID-19 status, age in years and sex were almost always included in the sample metadata. The repertoires were made available in a free public database intended to serve as a resource for research on the immune response to SARS-CoV-2. The dataset comprised deeply sampled blood TCRbeta repertoires from subjects exposed to, actively infected with, or recovered from COVID-19. Where HLA class I and class II types were available, the types were taken from metadata supplied by the sample provider, not from assay-based typing.

V loses 5 bases of germline sequence and J loses 5 bases, and the interval between the two ends is 13 bases. CDR3 length: 13 amino acids, cysteine to phenylalanine. The retained sequence is limited to the CDR3, 39 bases, with the frame set at the first base. Taken from the germline V gene, the CDR1 and CDR2 loops are KGHSH and LQKENI. On this clone: The antigen it recognizes is unknown. No qualities accompany the bases; no much larger clone lies one base away.

TCRbeta CDR3 regions were amplified from genomic DNA using the immunoSEQ Assay, a bias-controlled multiplex PCR. The original pipeline was this. Nucleated cell counts per sample were estimated from amplification of reference gene primers within the assay. Sequence reads were collapsed and filtered to measure the absolute abundance of every unique TCRbeta CDR3 rearrangement. Productive Simpson clonality was computed per sample as the square root of Simpson's diversity index over productive rearrangements. TCRdb's version of the immuneACCESS table is confined to in-frame rearrangements and falls short of the full clone set. An unresolved V gene accounts for under half of the shortfall where checked; the remainder is of unknown origin. That table is the source of V, J and clone size, and D and trimming were worked out from the DNA. The sample includes tens of thousands of clones, with around 75% observed a single time. Of the sample, more than 20% is held by the ten largest clones.

Whole blood was collected in K2EDTA tubes by collaborating institutions according to the institutions' own protocols. For TCRbeta analysis, collaborators shipped samples as frozen whole blood, isolated PBMCs, or DNA extracted from either of those sample types. The investigation overall reported the following: The quantity of clinical and demographic metadata differed by source and by participant and was supplied without curation.

The sequence was obtained from a man aged 65 to 79 with acute or convalescent COVID-19. The sequenced sample was peripheral blood. This sequence uses TRBV18 and TRBJ2-7; the D gene is perhaps TRBD2, on 6 matching bases. The sequenced DNA: TGTGCCAGCTCAGATAGCGGCAGGAACGAGCAGTACTTC. Translated, this is CASSDSGRNEQYF.